What follows describes a single TCR beta chain. This CDR3 has 13 amino acids. CDR1 is KGHSH, CDR2 LQKENI, per germline. With 3 bases removed from V and 9 bases from J, the gap between germline ends came to 12 bases. Profiled with immunoSEQ multiplex PCR; TCRdb holds only in-frame clones, not every one. The sample yields some 350,000 clones, approximately 87% seen once. This entry comes from a study of blood T cell repertoires in COVID-19. This chain uses TRBV18 with TRBJ1-5, with TRBD1 as a possible D gene (6 bases). The clonotype was recovered from a woman aged 50 to 65 with COVID-19, enrolled during active disease. Input material: peripheral blood. CDR3 nucleotide sequence: TGTGCCAGCTCACCTCAGGGGAAAGGGCCCCAGCATTTT. Protein: CASSPQGKGPQHF.